What follows are 5 T cell receptor beta chains derived from one specimen sequenced in a study of shared clonotypes between healthy human individuals. Produced via immunoSEQ multiplex PCR; TCRdb's table is partial and in-frame only. The table has some 740,000 clones, around 92% seen once. The naive CD8 fraction comprised CD45RO-negative cells positively selected for CCR7 and excluded terminally differentiated effector memory CD45RA+ cells. Input material: naive CD8+ T cells sorted from blood. All receptors derive from a man aged 25 to 40 in good health.

The rearrangement uses TRBV2 and TRBJ2-7; 10 bases line up with TRBD1. The CDR3 runs to 14 residues. Germline CDR1 and CDR2: SNHLY and FYNNEI. V lost 5 bases to trimming and J lost 4 bases; unmatched junction nucleotides: 5. In DNA, the CDR3 is TGTGCCAGCAGTTTGGACAGGGGGTTGTACGAGCAGTACTTC. The encoded protein is CASSLDRGLYEQYF.

The chain links TRBV30 to TRBJ2-7; D might be TRBD1 or TRBD2, each matching 5 bases. Between the trimmed V and J ends, which lost 3 bases and 0 bases, there was a span of 9 bases. The CDR3 is 13 amino acids. Germline values: CDR1 GTSNPN, CDR2 SVGIG (reference sequence). Here the CDR3 reads CAWRSGSSYEQYF. Here the CDR3 DNA reads TGTGCCTGGAGATCAGGGAGCTCCTACGAGCAGTACTTC. Using reference TRBV30 and TRBJ2-7 for the parts outside the CDR3, the full variable domain is SQTIHQWPATLVQPVGSPLSLECTVEGTSNPNLYWYRQAAGRGLQLLFYSVGIGQISSEVPQNLSASRPQDRQFILSSKKLLLSDSGFYLCAWRSGSSYEQYFGPGTRLTVT.

This chain joins TRBV7-9 and TRBJ2-7; 7 bases agree with TRBD1. The CDR3 totals 17 residues. Germline assignment: CDR1 SEHNR and CDR2 FQNEAQ (reference sequence). V lost 5 bases, J lost 0 bases, and 13 bases stayed unmatched. CDR3 in DNA: TGTGCCAGCAGCCAATCCTCCGCAGGGGGTCCCTCCTACGAGCAGTACTTC. It encodes CASSQSSAGGPSYEQYF.

The chain combines TRBV6-5 with TRBJ2-7, with D possibly called TRBD1 or TRBD2 (5 bases each). Trimming stripped 4 bases from V and 3 bases from J, with 19 bases between. The germline gives CDR1 MNHEY, CDR2 SVGAGI. This CDR3 is built from 16 residues. The CDR3 bases are TGTGCCAGCAGTTTCTACCCCCGGGACGGATACTACGAGCAGTACTTC. This codes for CASSFYPRDGYYEQYF.

Concerning this clone itself: A far larger clone is just one base off, so this is likely a read error. The genes are TRBV7-3 and TRBJ2-2; no clear D gene. The CDR3 consists of 12 residues. V lost 6 bases, J lost 7 bases, and 9 bases lay in between. Germline lookup yields CDR1 SGHTA and CDR2 FQGTGA. The CDR3 nucleotides are TGTGCCAGCAGTTTCTTCGGCGGGGAGCTGTTTTTT. This sequence encodes CASSFFGGELFF. Drawing the rest from reference TRBV7-3 and TRBJ2-2, the complete variable domain is GAGVSQTPSNKVTEKGKYVELRCDPISGHTALYWYRQSLGQGPEFLIYFQGTGAADDSGLPNDRFFAVRPEGSVSTLKIQRTERGDSAVYLCASSFFGGELFFGEGSRLTVL.